Here is one T cell receptor beta chain with its context. Its antigen remains unknown. This sample was taken from a study of human T cells and chemical hapten exposure. In the original workflow: A per-sample median of 95,638 TCRs was observed, with counts ranging from about 23,224 to 690,600. TCRdb reanalysed the RACE reads using MiXCR and keeps one entry per CDR3 protein. TCRdb's processing, not the authors', yielded these V and J calls. This sample yields 80,000 to 100,000 distinct CDR3 sequences, of which around a quarter are seen a single time; approximately 10% belongs to the top ten. As for time point: patch test 3, about 24 weeks after DPC sensitization. The treatment here: therapeutic diphenylcyclopropenone sensitization with weekly scalp DPC. Trimming at V came to 4 bases and at J to 5 bases, leaving 9 bases not matched to a gene. Germline values: CDR1 DFQATT, CDR2 SNEGSKA (reference sequence). The CDR3 is 15 residues long.

Study-wide findings and caveats: Significantly more large CDR3 similarity clusters were formed by expanded TCRs than by controls.

V gene TRBV20-1 combines with J gene TRBJ2-3; 10 positions agree with TRBD2. The sequencing used whole blood, collected in connection with sensitization to the hapten diphenylcyclopropenone (DPC). The receptor comes from a man aged 35-49 years with alopecia areata. Some clones in this sample may be carry-over from other donors' samples. The CDR3: CSAILAGVPLDTQYF. The DNA of the CDR3 is TGCAGTGCTATTCTAGCGGGAGTCCCGCTAGATACGCAGTATTTT.